These 11 T cell receptor beta chains share one sample of origin, sequenced in a study of blood T cell repertoires in COVID-19. TCRdb's table, derived via immunoSEQ multiplex PCR, lists solely in-frame clones and lacks some. The sample shows approximately 180,000 clones, roughly 90% of them seen only once. Source material: peripheral blood. The receptor set was obtained from a woman between 50 and 59 years old with acute or convalescent COVID-19.

This rearrangement joins TRBV14 to TRBJ2-3, with 8 bases fitting TRBD2. The CDR3 has 15 amino acids. Germline V lookup: CDR1 SGHDN, CDR2 FVKESK. V shed 3 bases, J shed 2 bases, and the junction held 4 bases outside the gene matches. The CDR3 nucleotides read TGTGCCAGCAGCCATTTAGCGGGATACACAGATACGCAGTATTTT. Translating gives CASSHLAGYTDTQYF.

The rearrangement links TRBV11-2 to TRBJ1-1, with TRBD1 identical over 7 bases. Germline CDR1 is SGHAT and CDR2 is FQNNGV. The junction had 8 bases not matched to a gene; V was cut back by 4 bases and J by 0 bases. This CDR3 is built from 16 residues. CDR3 amino acids: CASSSRTGYVNTEAFF. DNA of the CDR3: TGTGCCAGCAGCTCACGGACAGGATACGTGAACACTGAAGCTTTCTTT.

This chain uses TRBV4-3 with TRBJ2-5; D not certain. Per the germline V gene, CDR1 is LGHNA and CDR2 is YSLEER. V was shortened by 0 bases and J by 1 base, with 6 bases between the two germline ends. This CDR3 comprises 14 residues. The CDR3: CASSQDLSQETQYF. The CDR3 bases are TGCGCCAGCAGCCAAGATCTGAGCCAAGAGACCCAGTACTTC.

This sequence joins TRBV30 and TRBJ2-7, with TRBD1 matching over 9 bases. The CDR3 runs 13 residues. CDR1 is GTSNPN, CDR2 SVGIG, per germline (reference sequence). Germline trimming cut 3 bases from V and 5 bases from J; bases unmatched to any gene: 5. For the CDR3, the DNA is TGTGCCTGGAGAGGACAGGGGTCCCACGAGCAGTACTTC. Its protein product is CAWRGQGSHEQYF.

The chain links TRBV6-5 to TRBJ2-5, with 12 bases lining up with TRBD2. V dropped 6 bases and J dropped 4; count of bases not matched to a gene: 3. Germline values: CDR1 MNHEY, CDR2 SVGAGI. This CDR3 is built from 14 residues. This CDR3 is CASSETSGRETQYF. The CDR3 DNA sequence: TGTGCCAGCAGCGAGACTAGCGGGAGAGAGACCCAGTACTTC.

V gene TRBV6-2 or TRBV6-3 combines with J gene TRBJ2-3; 13 positions agree with TRBD2. The CDR3 is made up of 14 amino acids. Germline V gene lookup returns CDR1 MNHEY and CDR2 SVGEGT. Germline trimming cut 5 bases from V and 11 bases from J; bases unmatched to any gene: 7. The CDR3, as DNA: TGTGCCAGCAGTCTCAGACTAGCGGGGGGCCTGCAGTATTTT. This translates into CASSLRLAGGLQYF.

The chain combines TRBV2 with TRBJ1-4; D unclear. Trimming cost V 4 bases and J 6 bases, with 9 bases left between them. Germline assignment: CDR1 SNHLY and CDR2 FYNNEI. The length of the CDR3 is 13 residues. CDR3 DNA sequence: TGTGCCAGCAGTGGAGGGAATGATGAAAAACTGTTTTTT. Translated: CASSGGNDEKLFF.

This clone was observed a single time. The J gene is TRBJ2-7, the V gene TRBV30; 10 bases agree with TRBD1. The CDR3 totals 13 residues. Germline V gene sequence: CDR1 GTSNPN, CDR2 SVGIG (reference sequence). The ends lost 5 bases at V and 6 bases at J; junction bases unmatched: 7. The DNA for the CDR3 is TGTGCCTGGCTCCGGACAGGGGGTCGCGAGCAGTACTTC. As protein: CAWLRTGGREQYF.

V usage is TRBV7-2 and J usage is TRBJ2-5, with TRBD2 identical over 8 bases. This CDR3 region has 13 residues. Germline V lookup: CDR1 SGHTA, CDR2 FQGNSA. Losses at the gene ends were 3 bases for V and 3 bases for J; bases not matched to a gene: 0. CDR3 sequence: CASSFSGEETQYF. In DNA, the CDR3 is TGTGCCAGCAGCTTTAGCGGGGAAGAGACCCAGTACTTC.

The CDR3 loop is CASSPGVWSGTDTQYF. The CDR3 nucleotides read TGTGCCAGCAGCCCCGGGGTCTGGTCAGGCACAGATACGCAGTATTTT. The rearrangement joins TRBV6-2 or TRBV6-3 to TRBJ2-3; D perhaps matches TRBD2 (5 bases). V was trimmed by 6 bases and J by 1 base, leaving 17 bases between them. The CDR3 runs to 16 residues. The germline CDR1 and CDR2 sequences are MNHEY and SVGEGT.

The V call is TRBV4-1, the J call TRBJ2-3, with TRBD2 matching over 7 bases. Germline V lookup: CDR1 MGHRA, CDR2 YSYEKL. The V and J ends lost 3 bases and 9 bases, in that order; junction bases with no gene match: 6. The CDR3 runs 13 residues. CDR3 residues: CASSHGGLWTQYF. In nucleotides, the CDR3 is TGCGCCAGCAGCCACGGGGGGTTGTGGACGCAGTATTTT.